This TCR beta chain appears in the sequencing data of a study of CD8 T cells in ankylosing spondylitis (dated by TCRdb to the late 2010s). For the wider study: To find TCR variants linked to disease, the study profiled T cell receptor beta repertoires in ankylosing spondylitis patients and healthy donors. In total, the full study cohort was made up of roughly 110 healthy donors and approximately 24 ankylosing spondylitis patients. Samples of peripheral blood were taken, and for ankylosing spondylitis patients, synovial fluid was collected as well. General findings and caveats noted by the study authors: Some TCR beta motif variants had previously been reported in synovial fluid and blood of reactive arthritis patients, which suggested common disease-initiation mechanisms. Significant enrichment of the disease-linked clones was reported in matched synovial fluid samples from ankylosing spondylitis patients. Blood from ankylosing spondylitis patients appeared to be characterized by a TCR beta motif composed of 7 to 9 highly homologous amino acid variants. The disease-linked clones had a CD8+ phenotype and were found at relatively low frequencies in peripheral blood.

Points on this clonotype: What antigen it recognizes has not been identified. Per-nucleotide qualities are absent, and no much larger clonotype sits a single base away.

TCRdb names Illumina HiSeq 2500 as the instrument used. TCR beta libraries were prepared by quantitative 5'-RACE with molecular barcodes. The authors' pipeline ran thus. A new computational method based on a probabilistic model of VDJ rearrangement was used to identify disease-linked TCR variants. The public reads were reanalyzed by TCRdb: fastp trimming at Q25, MiXCR alignment, in-frame beta chains only. Every entry covers one CDR3 protein and lists the most common genes and DNA from its rows. None of the V and J calls come from the authors' own analysis; TCRdb made them. The sample table shows under 450,000 distinct CDR3 sequences, and more than 15% are seen once. Of the sample, about 0.94% falls within the top ten clones. From the germline V gene (reference sequence), CDR1 is SGHKS and CDR2 is YYEKEE. The germline V end is reduced by 6 bases and the J end by 3 bases; junction bases left unmatched: 9. The CDR3 starts with the cysteine, ends with the phenylalanine, and has 15 residues. Of the read, only the CDR3 DNA is kept; its 45 bases are in frame from base 1.

Specimen: blood, either unsorted or a sorted T cell fraction (not recorded which). This TCR derives from a male donor with ankylosing spondylitis. The chain is encoded by TRBV5-5 joined to TRBJ2-7; a stretch of 10 junction bases matches TRBD2. At the DNA level, the sequence is TGTGCCAGCAACCTACTAGCGGGAAATCTCTACGAGCAGTACTTC. It is translated as CASNLLAGNLYEQYF.